One sample yielded the 32 T cell receptor delta chains listed below, sequenced in a study of Vδ1+ human thymocytes. Study results and limitations: Thymic TRG and TRD repertoires appeared highly polyclonal, with Gaussian CDR3 length distributions.

Their antigens remain unidentified. Extracted RNA was reverse transcribed into cDNA. The CDR3 regions were amplified by multiplex PCR from V-gene primers to a constant-region primer. TCRdb ran CATT on the multiplex PCR reads. The data show about 55,000 delta-chain clones, less than 20% seen once. Material for sequencing was Vdelta1+ gamma-delta thymocytes from the thymus. Described subset: FACS-sorted CD3+ TCRalphabeta- TCRVdelta1+ TCRVdelta2- thymocytes. The receptors shown here come from a boy in the first two years of life who had congenital heart surgery.

The table lists this clone with a few counts. The V gene is TRDV1, the J gene TRDJ1; D ambiguous. The CDR3 has 18 residues. The germline V gene encodes CDR1 TSWWSYY and CDR2 QGS. Between the trimmed V and J ends, which lost 2 bases and 0 bases, there was a span of 19 bases. CDR3 in amino acids: CALGEGPGPRVYTDKLIF. As DNA, the CDR3 is TGTGCTCTTGGGGAAGGACCAGGGCCACGGGTCTACACCGATAAACTCATCTTT.

This clone was seen more than once but under ten times. This chain links TRDV1 with TRDJ1; TRDD3 might be the D (5 bases). Per the germline V gene, CDR1 is TSWWSYY and CDR2 is QGS. Trimming stripped 3 bases from V and 7 bases from J, with 15 bases between. The CDR3 runs to 14 residues. The CDR3 sequence: CALGDLVRGGKLIF. CDR3 in DNA: TGTGCTCTTGGGGACCTTGTACGGGGAGGTAAACTCATCTTT.

This sequence joins TRDV1 and TRDJ2; TRDD3 matches 8 bases. J was trimmed by 14 bases and V by 1 base; bases with no gene match: 21. Per germline, CDR1 TSWWSYY and CDR2 QGS. This CDR3 has 18 amino acids. CDR3 sequence reads: CALGEPFIVLGASPRLFF. The CDR3 coding sequence is TGTGCTCTTGGGGAACCGTTCATCGTACTGGGGGCCTCTCCAAGGCTCTTCTTT.

With regard to this clone: A read error may explain this, as a much larger clone is one base away. The chain combines TRDV2 with TRDJ1, with 9 nucleotides matching TRDD3. The length of the CDR3 is 12 residues. Germline CDR1 GEAIGNYY, CDR2 EKD. The trim removed 9 bases at V and 6 bases at J, leaving 7 bases unmatched. CDR3 loop: CAKTGGANKLIF. CDR3 bases: TGTGCCAAAACTGGGGGAGCCAATAAACTCATCTTT.

This clone was counted only a few times. The chain is built from TRDV1 and TRDJ1; 7 bases line up with TRDD3. The CDR3 has 18 amino acids. Germline CDR1 TSWWSYY, CDR2 QGS. The trim removed 4 bases at V and 0 bases at J, leaving 14 bases unmatched. CDR3 amino acids: CALGGNGVLGLDTDKLIF. The CDR3 DNA follows: TGTGCTCTTGGGGGGAACGGAGTACTGGGGCTCGACACCGATAAACTCATCTTT.

This clone was detected only a few times. The rearrangement links TRDV1 to TRDJ1, with 12 bases aligning to TRDD3. Germline V gives CDR1 TSWWSYY, CDR2 QGS. Unmatched junction bases numbered 24, after V lost 4 bases and J lost 0 bases. This CDR3 is built from 23 residues. DNA of the CDR3: TGTGCTCTTGGGGGTCCTTCCCCATACTGGGGGATACCCGGGTTCCGGCACACCGATAAACTCATCTTT. Protein product: CALGGPSPYWGIPGFRHTDKLIF.

The V call is TRDV1, the J call TRDJ1, with 11 bases aligning to TRDD3. CDR1 and CDR2 from the germline V gene are TSWWSYY and QGS. After removal of 5 bases from V and 3 bases from J, the junction contained 26 bases not matched to a gene. CDR3 length: 22 residues. In DNA, the CDR3 is TGTGCTCTTGGGAACTTAATCAGGGGTTGGTGGGGGATACGGGAAAGCGCCGATAAACTCATCTTT. This codes for CALGNLIRGWWGIRESADKLIF.

V gene TRDV1 combines with J gene TRDJ1; 7 bases agree with TRDD3. The CDR3 has 16 amino acids. Unmatched junction bases numbered 8, after V lost 4 bases and J lost 0 bases. Germline assignment: CDR1 TSWWSYY and CDR2 QGS. CDR3 sequence (DNA): TGTGCTCTTGGGGGTCAACCCGGGGGATACACCGATAAACTCATCTTT. It is translated as CALGGQPGGYTDKLIF.

The chain is built from TRDV1 and TRDJ1; perhaps TRDD3 as D (6 bases). V was pared by 3 bases and J by 1 base, with 15 bases between. Germline CDR1 reads TSWWSYY; CDR2 reads QGS. The CDR3 sequence is 16 residues long. The CDR3 sequence is CALGDFGGYCTDKLIF. CDR3 coding DNA: TGTGCTCTTGGGGACTTTGGGGGGTACTGCACCGATAAACTCATCTTT.

This clone was seen a few times. The V gene is TRDV2, the J gene TRDJ1, with D hard to call. V lost 3 bases and J lost 3, with 19 bases in between. The CDR3 covers 16 residues. The germline V gene encodes CDR1 GEAIGNYY and CDR2 EKD. The CDR3 loop is CACDRFPRTAPDKLIF. CDR3 sequence (DNA): TGTGCCTGTGACCGATTTCCCCGTACTGCCCCCGATAAACTCATCTTT.

The V gene is TRDV1, the J gene TRDJ1, with D hard to call. The CDR3 spans 18 residues. Per the germline V gene, CDR1 is TSWWSYY and CDR2 is QGS. Trimming left V 2 bases short and J 1 base short, with 20 bases between. CDR3 coding DNA: TGTGCTCTTGGGGAAGAAACTCCCGTCCCGAGAGGCACCGATAAACTCATCTTT. Residues: CALGEETPVPRGTDKLIF.

This clone was found a few times. The rearrangement joins TRDV1 to TRDJ1, with 12 positions matching TRDD3. This CDR3 has 22 residues. Germline V CDR1 and CDR2: TSWWSYY, QGS. The ends lost 3 bases at V and 0 bases at J; junction bases unmatched: 20. CDR3 bases: TGTGCTCTTGGGGAGGGTTCCTACGGAGTGGCTGGGGGATACGGCCACACCGATAAACTCATCTTT. It translates to CALGEGSYGVAGGYGHTDKLIF.

The chain has TRDV1 and TRDJ1; 7 bases match TRDD3. J gave up 2 bases and V 4 bases, and 16 bases lay outside the gene matches. The CDR3 is 18 amino acids. The V gene's germline CDR1 is TSWWSYY and CDR2 QGS. The CDR3 is CALGVFIQYWGLTDKLIF. CDR3 nucleotide sequence: TGTGCTCTTGGGGTTTTTATACAATACTGGGGCCTTACCGATAAACTCATCTTT.

This clone was seen only a few times. The rearrangement links TRDV1 to TRDJ1; D is perhaps TRDD3 (5 bases). In germline, CDR1 is TSWWSYY, CDR2 QGS. V was clipped by 2 bases and J by 0 bases, with 28 bases between them. The CDR3 has 21 residues. Written as DNA, the CDR3 is TGTGCTCTTGGGGAAGGACCTAAAGTGAGACGAGGGGGTACGTACACCGATAAACTCATCTTT. It yields the protein CALGEGPKVRRGGTYTDKLIF.

The sample holds a few counts of this clone. This sequence joins TRDV1 and TRDJ1; TRDD3 matches 13 bases. Germline values: CDR1 TSWWSYY, CDR2 QGS. The CDR3 is 27 residues long. J lost 0 bases, V lost 2 bases, and 33 bases had no gene match. The CDR3 DNA reads as TGTGCTCTTGGGGAATCAGACTTCCTAATCGGAGTACTGGGGGATACGCGTATCATTGGATACACCGATAAACTCATCTTT. This gives the protein CALGESDFLIGVLGDTRIIGYTDKLIF.

This clone turned up a few times. The chain couples TRDV1 to TRDJ1, with 13 bases aligning to TRDD3. Germline-derived CDR1 and CDR2 are TSWWSYY and QGS. Trimming at V came to 0 bases and at J to 6 bases, leaving 31 bases not matched to a gene. CDR3 length: 25 residues. The CDR3, as DNA: TGTGCTCTTGGGGAACTGTTCCCCTACATGCAGTTCCAAACTGGGGGATACGGATCCATCCATAAACTCATCTTT. Its translation is CALGELFPYMQFQTGGYGSIHKLIF.

The gene calls are TRDV1 and TRDJ1; D possibly corresponds to TRDD3 (6 bases). The CDR3 loop spans 15 amino acids. The germline V and J ends were trimmed by 2 bases and 1 base, with 11 bases remaining between them. CDR1 TSWWSYY and CDR2 QGS come from the germline V gene. CDR3 loop: CALGEGDPPTDKLIF. The CDR3, as DNA: TGTGCTCTTGGGGAAGGGGATCCACCCACCGATAAACTCATCTTT.

This chain joins TRDV1 and TRDJ1, with D perhaps matching TRDD3 (8 bases). Trimming stripped 1 base from V and 0 bases from J, with 39 bases between. Per the germline V gene, CDR1 is TSWWSYY and CDR2 is QGS. This CDR3 region has 25 residues. The DNA of the CDR3 is TGTGCTCTTGGGGAACCCAATGGGAGCCTTTCCTACGCTCAAGTACTGGGGGTCGACACCGATAAACTCATCTTT. Its protein is CALGEPNGSLSYAQVLGVDTDKLIF.

This clone was recorded a few times. V usage is TRAV29/DV5 and J usage is TRDJ1, with TRDD3 matching over 7 bases. CDR3 length: 20 residues. Germline values: CDR1 NSMFDY, CDR2 ISSIKDK. Trimming removed 3 bases from V and 2 bases from J; junction bases left unmatched: 25. The CDR3 DNA follows: TGTGCAGCAAAAGGTAACAACTGGGGATTTAAGAAGGGTAGAACCGATAAACTCATCTTT. The encoded protein is CAAKGNNWGFKKGRTDKLIF.

With respect to this clone: Different DNA sequences within this sample yield the same CDR3. The genes are TRDV1 and TRDJ1, with D possibly matching TRDD3 (5 bases). V lost 2 bases and J 0 bases, leaving 10 bases between the germline ends. The CDR3 runs 15 residues. Per germline, CDR1 TSWWSYY and CDR2 QGS. CDR3 in amino acids: CALGERRGYTDKLIF. CDR3 nucleotide sequence: TGTGCTCTTGGGGAAAGAAGGGGGTACACCGATAAACTCATCTTT.

The chain uses TRDV1 and TRDJ1; maybe TRDD3 (6 bases). With 3 bases removed from V and 3 bases from J, the gap between germline ends came to 26 bases. In germline, CDR1 is TSWWSYY, CDR2 QGS. This CDR3 contains 19 residues. Written as DNA, the CDR3 is TGTGCTCTTGGGGATTTCCGGCCTTTCTTCAGGCCTGGGGCCGATAAACTCATCTTT. It specifies CALGDFRPFFRPGADKLIF.

This clone appeared a few times. The chain recombines TRDV1 with TRDJ1; 11 nucleotides align to TRDD3. V trimming: 3 bases; J trimming: 0 bases; junction bases outside the gene matches: 9. The germline gives CDR1 TSWWSYY, CDR2 QGS. The CDR3 length is 18 residues. The CDR3 bases are TGTGCTCTTGGGGAGTACTCTGGGGGATACACTTACACCGATAAACTCATCTTT. Amino acids: CALGEYSGGYTYTDKLIF.

This clone was seen a handful of times. The chain is built from TRDV1 and TRDJ1; 9 bases fit TRDD3. This CDR3 region has 20 residues. V shed 4 bases, J shed 0 bases, and the junction held 18 bases outside the gene matches. CDR1 and CDR2 (germline): TSWWSYY, QGS. The CDR3 loop reads CALGGGPPPGGFRYTDKLIF. CDR3 DNA: TGTGCTCTTGGGGGGGGCCCACCCCCTGGGGGATTCCGGTACACCGATAAACTCATCTTT.

The chain uses TRDV1 and TRDJ1; D tentatively reads TRDD2 or TRDD3 (8 bases each). Germline CDR1 and CDR2: TSWWSYY and QGS. CDR3 length: 22 amino acids. Between the trimmed V and J ends, which lost 2 bases and 2 bases, there was a span of 33 bases. DNA for the CDR3: TGTGCTCTTGGGGAAGGTGAGGCTTCCTACCAGTCCCTTCACTGGGGGACCGATAAACTCATCTTT. It specifies CALGEGEASYQSLHWGTDKLIF.

The table lists this clone with a count of one. The rearrangement links TRDV1 to TRDJ1; 10 nucleotides line up with TRDD3. The germline V gene has CDR1 TSWWSYY and CDR2 QGS. This CDR3 spans 21 amino acids. Losses at the gene ends were 3 bases for V and 0 bases for J; bases not matched to a gene: 19. The CDR3 DNA follows: TGTGCTCTTGGGGAGGGCCTTCTCACGTACTGGGGGATCCCGTACACCGATAAACTCATCTTT. Translation gives CALGEGLLTYWGIPYTDKLIF.

Regarding this clone: This sample also contains other DNA sequences that code for the same CDR3. The chain employs TRDV1 and TRDJ2, with 8 bases aligning to TRDD3. Germline-derived CDR1 and CDR2 are TSWWSYY and QGS. The CDR3 runs 18 residues. V dropped 5 bases and J dropped 7; count of bases not matched to a gene: 18. For the CDR3, the DNA is TGTGCTCTTGGGACCCGTGGCCTTCCGGGCTGGGGGAGAGCACAACTCTTCTTT. Its protein is CALGTRGLPGWGRAQLFF.

The chain carries TRDV1 and TRDJ1; 13 bases map to TRDD3. With V trimmed by 2 bases and J by 0 bases, 9 bases remained unmatched. This CDR3 has 19 amino acids. The germline V gene has CDR1 TSWWSYY and CDR2 QGS. CDR3 in amino acids: CALGETVQLGDTYTDKLIF. As DNA, the CDR3 is TGTGCTCTTGGGGAAACCGTCCAACTGGGGGATACGTACACCGATAAACTCATCTTT.

There are a few counts of this clone. The chain uses TRDV1 and TRDJ1; 9 bases align to TRDD3. Germline assignment: CDR1 TSWWSYY and CDR2 QGS. This CDR3 contains 23 residues. V shed 0 bases, J shed 0 bases, and the junction held 23 bases outside the gene matches. CDR3 nucleotides: TGTGCTCTTGGGGAACTAGGCGGTTCTTTGGCGCACTGGGGGAACTCGTACACCGATAAACTCATCTTT. Amino acid sequence: CALGELGGSLAHWGNSYTDKLIF.

J is TRDJ1 and V is TRDV1, with D possibly called TRDD2 or TRDD3 (9 bases each). The V end lost 3 bases, the J end lost 0 bases, and 38 bases lay between the germline ends. The CDR3 is 24 residues long. Looked up from germline, CDR1 is TSWWSYY and CDR2 is QGS. The CDR3: CALGDPSSGLPTCTGGPHTDKLIF. Written as DNA, the CDR3 is TGTGCTCTTGGGGATCCTTCTTCCGGCCTTCCTACTTGTACTGGGGGACCTCACACCGATAAACTCATCTTT.

The J gene is TRDJ1, the V gene TRDV1; TRDD3 matches 7 bases. Germline loops: CDR1 TSWWSYY, CDR2 QGS. With V trimmed by 5 bases and J by 0 bases, 21 bases remained unmatched. The length of the CDR3 is 20 residues. The CDR3 sequence is CALGPPGTLRTGDHTDKLIF. The CDR3 nucleotides are TGTGCTCTTGGGCCCCCTGGAACCCTACGTACTGGGGACCACACCGATAAACTCATCTTT.

The V call is TRDV1, the J call TRDJ1; TRDD2 matches 7 bases. The CDR3 runs to 20 residues. V shed 3 bases, J shed 4 bases, and the junction held 23 bases outside the gene matches. Germline V CDR1 and CDR2: TSWWSYY, QGS. In DNA, the CDR3 is TGTGCTCTTGGGGACTCTAATTCCTACGTAGGTAGCTGTAAGATCGATAAACTCATCTTT. Translating it yields CALGDSNSYVGSCKIDKLIF.

The sample holds a few counts of this clone. The V and J genes are TRDV1 and TRDJ1; 8 bases are a match to TRDD3. V shed 4 bases, J shed 0 bases, and the junction held 7 bases outside the gene matches. The CDR3 has 16 amino acids. Germline CDR1 reads TSWWSYY; CDR2 reads QGS. CDR3 residues: CALGGTGGLYTDKLIF. CDR3 DNA sequence: TGTGCTCTTGGGGGAACTGGGGGTCTGTACACCGATAAACTCATCTTT.